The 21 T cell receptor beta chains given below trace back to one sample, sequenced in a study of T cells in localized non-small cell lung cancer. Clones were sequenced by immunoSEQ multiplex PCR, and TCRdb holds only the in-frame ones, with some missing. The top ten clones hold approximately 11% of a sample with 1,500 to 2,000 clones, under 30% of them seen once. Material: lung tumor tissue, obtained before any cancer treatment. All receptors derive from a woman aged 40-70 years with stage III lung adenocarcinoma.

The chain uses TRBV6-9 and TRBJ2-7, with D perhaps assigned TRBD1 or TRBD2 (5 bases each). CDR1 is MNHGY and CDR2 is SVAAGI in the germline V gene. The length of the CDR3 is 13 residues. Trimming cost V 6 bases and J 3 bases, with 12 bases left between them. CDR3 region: CASRGPSSYEQYF. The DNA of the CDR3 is TGTGCCAGCAGGGGACCGTCAAGCTACGAGCAGTACTTC.

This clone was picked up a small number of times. The CDR3 coding sequence is TGTGCCACCAGCAGACCCCGGGACAGATATGAGCAGTTCTTC. The encoded protein is CATSRPRDRYEQFF. The chain employs TRBV15 and TRBJ2-1; 7 bases agree with TRBD1. Germline V gene data show CDR1 as LNHNV and CDR2 as YYDKDF (reference sequence). CDR3 size: 14 residues. V lost 2 bases, J lost 8 bases, and 6 bases stayed unmatched.

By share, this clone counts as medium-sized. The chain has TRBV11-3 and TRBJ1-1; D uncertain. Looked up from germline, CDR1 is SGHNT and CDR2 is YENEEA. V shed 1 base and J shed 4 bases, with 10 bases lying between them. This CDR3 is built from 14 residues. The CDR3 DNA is TGTGCCAGCAGCTTAGGGGGAGGGAGCACTGAAGCTTTCTTT. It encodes CASSLGGGSTEAFF.

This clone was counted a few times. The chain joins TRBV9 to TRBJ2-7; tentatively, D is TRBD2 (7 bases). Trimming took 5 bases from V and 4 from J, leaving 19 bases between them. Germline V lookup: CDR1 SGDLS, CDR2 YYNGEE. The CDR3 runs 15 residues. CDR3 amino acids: CASSEAGGGAYEQYF. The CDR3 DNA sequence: TGTGCCAGCAGTGAAGCTGGCGGGGGCGCTTACGAGCAGTACTTC.

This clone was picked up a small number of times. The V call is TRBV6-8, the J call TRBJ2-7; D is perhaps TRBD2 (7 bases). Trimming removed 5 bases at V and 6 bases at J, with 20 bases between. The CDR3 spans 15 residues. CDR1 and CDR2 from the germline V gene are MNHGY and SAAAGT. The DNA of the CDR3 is TGTGCCAGCAGTCCGGTGAGAGGGGGGGTGGTCGAGCAGTACTTC. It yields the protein CASSPVRGGVVEQYF.

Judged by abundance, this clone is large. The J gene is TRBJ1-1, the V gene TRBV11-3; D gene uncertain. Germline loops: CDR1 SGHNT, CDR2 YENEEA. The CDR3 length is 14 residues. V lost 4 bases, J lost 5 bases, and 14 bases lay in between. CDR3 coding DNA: TGTGCCAGCAGCTCCGACCCGTGGGGAACTGAAGCTTTCTTT. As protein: CASSSDPWGTEAFF. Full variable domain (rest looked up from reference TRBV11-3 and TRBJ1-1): EAGVVQSPRYKIIEKKQPVAFWCNPISGHNTLYWYLQNLGQGPELLIRYENEEAVDDSQLPKDRFSAERLKGVDSTLKIQPAELGDSAVYLCASSSDPWGTEAFFGQGTRLTVV.

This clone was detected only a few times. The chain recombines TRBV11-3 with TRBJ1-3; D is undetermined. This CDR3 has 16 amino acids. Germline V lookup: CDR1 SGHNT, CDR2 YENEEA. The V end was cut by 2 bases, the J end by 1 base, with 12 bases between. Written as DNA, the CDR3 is TGTGCCAGCAGCTTATTTTTTGGGGTTTCTGGAAACACCATATATTTT. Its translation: CASSLFFGVSGNTIYF.

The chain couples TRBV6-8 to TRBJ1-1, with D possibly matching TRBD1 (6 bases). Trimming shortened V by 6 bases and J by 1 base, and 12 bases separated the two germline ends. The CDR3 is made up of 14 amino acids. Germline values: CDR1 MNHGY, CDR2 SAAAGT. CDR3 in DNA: TGTGCCAGCAGAGAAGGACAGAAGAACACTGAAGCTTTCTTT. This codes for CASREGQKNTEAFF.

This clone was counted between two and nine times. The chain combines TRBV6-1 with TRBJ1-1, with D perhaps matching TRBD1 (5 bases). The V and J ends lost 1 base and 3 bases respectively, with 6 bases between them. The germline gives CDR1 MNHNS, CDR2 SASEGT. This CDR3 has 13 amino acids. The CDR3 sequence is CASSEGDYTEAFF. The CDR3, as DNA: TGTGCCAGCAGTGAAGGGGACTACACTGAAGCTTTCTTT.

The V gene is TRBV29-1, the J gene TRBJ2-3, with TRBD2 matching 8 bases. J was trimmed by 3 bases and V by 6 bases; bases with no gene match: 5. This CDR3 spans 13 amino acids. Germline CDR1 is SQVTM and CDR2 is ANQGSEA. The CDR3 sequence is CSVASSGTDTQYF. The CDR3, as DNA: TGCAGCGTCGCGTCTAGCGGGACAGATACGCAGTATTTT.

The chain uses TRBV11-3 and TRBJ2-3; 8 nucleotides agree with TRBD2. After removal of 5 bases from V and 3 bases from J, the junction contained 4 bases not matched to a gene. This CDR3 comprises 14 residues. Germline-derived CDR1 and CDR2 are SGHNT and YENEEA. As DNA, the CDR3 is TGTGCCAGCAGCCGGGGGGGGCGAACAGATACGCAGTATTTT. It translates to CASSRGGRTDTQYF.

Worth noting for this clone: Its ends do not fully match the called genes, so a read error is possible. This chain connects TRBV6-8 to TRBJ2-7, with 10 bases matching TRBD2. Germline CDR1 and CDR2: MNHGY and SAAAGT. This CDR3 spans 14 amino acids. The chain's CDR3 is CASGERGGSHEQYF. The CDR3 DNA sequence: TGTGCCAGCGGCGAGCGGGGGGGCTCCCACGAGCAGTACTTC.

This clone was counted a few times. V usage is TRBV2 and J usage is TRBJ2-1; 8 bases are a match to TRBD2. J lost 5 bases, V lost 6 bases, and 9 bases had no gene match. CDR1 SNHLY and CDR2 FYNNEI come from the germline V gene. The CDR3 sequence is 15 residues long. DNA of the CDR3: TGTGCCAGCAGCTGGACCGGGACTAGACACAATGAGCAGTTCTTC. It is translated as CASSWTGTRHNEQFF.

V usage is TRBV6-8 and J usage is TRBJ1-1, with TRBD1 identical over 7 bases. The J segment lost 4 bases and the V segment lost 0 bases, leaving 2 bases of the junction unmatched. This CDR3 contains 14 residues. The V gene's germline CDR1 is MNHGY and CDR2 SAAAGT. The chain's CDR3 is CASSYSDRVTEAFF. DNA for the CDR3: TGTGCCAGCAGTTACTCCGACAGGGTCACTGAAGCTTTCTTT.

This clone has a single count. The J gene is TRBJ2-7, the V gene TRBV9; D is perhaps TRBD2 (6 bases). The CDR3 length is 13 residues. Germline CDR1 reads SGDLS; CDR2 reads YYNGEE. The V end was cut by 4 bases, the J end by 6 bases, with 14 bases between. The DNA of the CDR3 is TGTGCCAGCAGCTTAACCGTGGGGGGCGAGCAGTACTTC. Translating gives CASSLTVGGEQYF.

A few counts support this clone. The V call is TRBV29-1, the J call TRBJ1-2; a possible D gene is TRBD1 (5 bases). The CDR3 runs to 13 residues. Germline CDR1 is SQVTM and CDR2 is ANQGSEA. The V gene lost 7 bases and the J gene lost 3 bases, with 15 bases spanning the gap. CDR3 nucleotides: TGCAGCGACTTGAGAATACAGGACTATGGCTACACCTTC. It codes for CSDLRIQDYGYTF.

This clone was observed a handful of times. CDR3 sequence: CASSPKDPGTEAFF. As DNA, the CDR3 is TGTGCCAGCAGCCCTAAGGACCCGGGCACTGAAGCTTTCTTT. J is TRBJ1-1 and V is TRBV9; no clear D gene. V was cut by 4 bases and J by 4 bases, with 14 bases left in between. This CDR3 region has 14 residues. Germline CDR1 and CDR2: SGDLS and YYNGEE.

The CDR3 sequence: CASSIHTTGQGNYGYTF. For the CDR3, the DNA is TGTGCCAGTAGTATACACACGACCGGACAGGGGAACTATGGCTACACCTTC. This chain joins TRBV19 and TRBJ1-2; 9 bases are a match to TRBD1. The CDR3 is 17 amino acids. The trim removed 2 bases at V and 2 bases at J, leaving 9 bases unmatched. Germline assignment: CDR1 LNHDA and CDR2 SQIVND (reference sequence).

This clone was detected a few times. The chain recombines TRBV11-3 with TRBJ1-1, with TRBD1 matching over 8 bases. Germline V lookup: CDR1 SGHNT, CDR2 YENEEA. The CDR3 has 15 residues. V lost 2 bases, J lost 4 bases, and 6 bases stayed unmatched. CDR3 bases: TGTGCCAGCAGCTTAACCCCCGGGACAGGCACTGAAGCTTTCTTT. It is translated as CASSLTPGTGTEAFF.

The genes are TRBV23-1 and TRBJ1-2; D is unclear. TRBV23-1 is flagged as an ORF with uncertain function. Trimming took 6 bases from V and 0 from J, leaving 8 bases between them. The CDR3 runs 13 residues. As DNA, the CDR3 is TGCGCCAGCAGCTTGCCGGCTAACTATGGCTACACCTTC. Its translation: CASSLPANYGYTF.

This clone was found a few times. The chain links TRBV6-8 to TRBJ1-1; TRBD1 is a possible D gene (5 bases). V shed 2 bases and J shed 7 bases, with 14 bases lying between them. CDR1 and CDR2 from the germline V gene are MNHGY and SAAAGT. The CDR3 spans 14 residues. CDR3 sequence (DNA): TGTGCCAGCAGTTACCAGTCCGGGGACTGTGAAGCTTTCTTT. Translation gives CASSYQSGDCEAFF.